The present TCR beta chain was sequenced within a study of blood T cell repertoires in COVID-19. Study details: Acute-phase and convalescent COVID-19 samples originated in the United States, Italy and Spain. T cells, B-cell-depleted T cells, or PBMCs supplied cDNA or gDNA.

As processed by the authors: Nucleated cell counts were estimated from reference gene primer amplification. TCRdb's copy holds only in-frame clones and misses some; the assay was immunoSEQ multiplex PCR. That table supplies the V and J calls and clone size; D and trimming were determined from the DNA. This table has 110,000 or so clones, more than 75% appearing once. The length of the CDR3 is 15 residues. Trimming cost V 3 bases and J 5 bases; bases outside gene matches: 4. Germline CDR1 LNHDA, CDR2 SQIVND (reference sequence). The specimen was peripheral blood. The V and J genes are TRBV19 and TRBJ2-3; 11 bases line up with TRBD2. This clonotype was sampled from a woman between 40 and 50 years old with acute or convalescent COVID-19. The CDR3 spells CASSIIAGGEDTQYF. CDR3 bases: TGTGCCAGTAGTATTATAGCGGGAGGGGAAGATACGCAGTATTTT.